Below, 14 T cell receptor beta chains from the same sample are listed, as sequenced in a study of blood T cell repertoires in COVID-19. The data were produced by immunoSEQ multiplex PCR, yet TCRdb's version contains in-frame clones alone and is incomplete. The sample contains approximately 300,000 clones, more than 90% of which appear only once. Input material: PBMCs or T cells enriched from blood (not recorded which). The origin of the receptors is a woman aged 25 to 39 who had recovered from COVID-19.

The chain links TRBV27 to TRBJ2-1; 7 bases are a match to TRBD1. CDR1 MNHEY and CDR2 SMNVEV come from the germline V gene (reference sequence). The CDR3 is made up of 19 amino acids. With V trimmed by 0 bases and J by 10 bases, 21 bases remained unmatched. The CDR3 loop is CASSLSKPNDRDELQEQFF. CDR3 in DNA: TGTGCCAGCAGTTTATCGAAACCTAATGACAGGGACGAGCTGCAGGAGCAGTTCTTC.

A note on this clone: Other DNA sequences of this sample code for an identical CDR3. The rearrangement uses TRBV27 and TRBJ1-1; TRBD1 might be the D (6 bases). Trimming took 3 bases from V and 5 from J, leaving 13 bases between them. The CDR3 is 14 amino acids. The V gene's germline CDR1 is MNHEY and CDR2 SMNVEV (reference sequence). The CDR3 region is CASSFQGGGTEAFF. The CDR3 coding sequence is TGTGCCAGCAGTTTCCAAGGGGGAGGGACTGAAGCTTTCTTT.

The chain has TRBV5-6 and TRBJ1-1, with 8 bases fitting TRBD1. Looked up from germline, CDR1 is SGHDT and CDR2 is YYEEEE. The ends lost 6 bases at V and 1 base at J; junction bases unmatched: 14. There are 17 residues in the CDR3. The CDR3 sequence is CASIIMRGQASNTEAFF. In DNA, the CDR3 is TGTGCCAGCATAATAATGAGGGGACAGGCGTCGAACACTGAAGCTTTCTTT.

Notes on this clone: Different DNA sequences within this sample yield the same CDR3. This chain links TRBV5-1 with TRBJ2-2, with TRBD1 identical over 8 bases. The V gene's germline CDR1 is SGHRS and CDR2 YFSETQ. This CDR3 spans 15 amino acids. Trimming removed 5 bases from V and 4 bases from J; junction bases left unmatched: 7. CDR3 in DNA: TGCGCCAGCAGTCTAGGACAGGGTGGCACCGGGGAGCTGTTTTTT. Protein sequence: CASSLGQGGTGELFF.

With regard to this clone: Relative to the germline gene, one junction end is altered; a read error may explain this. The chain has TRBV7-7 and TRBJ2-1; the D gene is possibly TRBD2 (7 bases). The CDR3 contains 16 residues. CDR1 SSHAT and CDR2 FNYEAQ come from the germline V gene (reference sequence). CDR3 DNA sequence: TGTGCTAGCAGCTTAGGGGGAGCGGGGCGACCTAATGAGCAGTTCTTC. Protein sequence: CASSLGGAGRPNEQFF.

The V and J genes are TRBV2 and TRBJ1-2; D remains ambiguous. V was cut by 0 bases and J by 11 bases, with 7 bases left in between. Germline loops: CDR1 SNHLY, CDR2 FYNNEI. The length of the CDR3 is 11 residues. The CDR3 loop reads CASSEARGYTF. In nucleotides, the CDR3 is TGTGCCAGCAGTGAAGCGCGGGGTTACACCTTC. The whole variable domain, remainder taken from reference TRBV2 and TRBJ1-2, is EPEVTQTPSHQVTQMGQEVILRCVPISNHLYFYWYRQILGQKVEFLVSFYNNEISEKSEIFDDQFSVERPDGSNFTLKIRSTKLEDSAMYFCASSEARGYTFGSGTRLTVV.

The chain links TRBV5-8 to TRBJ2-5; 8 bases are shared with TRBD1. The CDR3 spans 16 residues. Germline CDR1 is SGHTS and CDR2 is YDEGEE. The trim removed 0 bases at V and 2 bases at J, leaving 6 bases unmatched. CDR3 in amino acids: CASSLGRTGNQETQYF. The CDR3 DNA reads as TGTGCCAGCAGCTTGGGTCGGACAGGGAATCAAGAGACCCAGTACTTC.

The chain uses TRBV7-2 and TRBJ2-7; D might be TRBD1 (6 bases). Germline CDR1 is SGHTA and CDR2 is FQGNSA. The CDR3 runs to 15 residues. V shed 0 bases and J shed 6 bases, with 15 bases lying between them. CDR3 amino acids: CASSLAPRGGREQYF. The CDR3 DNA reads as TGTGCCAGCAGCTTAGCCCCCAGGGGTGGTCGCGAGCAGTACTTC.

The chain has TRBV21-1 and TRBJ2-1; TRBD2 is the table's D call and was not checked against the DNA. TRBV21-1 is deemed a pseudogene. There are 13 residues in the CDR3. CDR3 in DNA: TGTGCCAGCAGCAAGCGGCGACCGGGTGAGCAGTTCTTC. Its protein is CASSKRRPGEQFF.

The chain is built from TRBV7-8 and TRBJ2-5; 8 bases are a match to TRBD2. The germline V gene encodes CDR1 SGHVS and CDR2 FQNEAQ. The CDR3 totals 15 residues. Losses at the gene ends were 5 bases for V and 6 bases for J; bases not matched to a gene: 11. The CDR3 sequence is CASSPRVAGSKTQYF. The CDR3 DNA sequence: TGTGCCAGCAGCCCCCGGGTAGCGGGGTCGAAGACCCAGTACTTC.

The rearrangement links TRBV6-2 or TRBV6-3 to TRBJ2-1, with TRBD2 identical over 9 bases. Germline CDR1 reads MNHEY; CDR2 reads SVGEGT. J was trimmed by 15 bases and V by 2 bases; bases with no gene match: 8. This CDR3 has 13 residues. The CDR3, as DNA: TGTGCCAGCAGTTACCCTTTGGTAGCGGGAGTGTTCTTC. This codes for CASSYPLVAGVFF.

This CDR3 is CASSQVSTYNEQFF. For the CDR3, the DNA is TGCGCCAGCAGCCAAGTTAGTACCTACAATGAGCAGTTCTTC. V and J are TRBV4-1 and TRBJ2-1, with no clear D. Germline lookup yields CDR1 MGHRA and CDR2 YSYEKL. The V end was cut by 1 base, the J end by 2 bases, with 6 bases between. The CDR3 contains 14 residues.

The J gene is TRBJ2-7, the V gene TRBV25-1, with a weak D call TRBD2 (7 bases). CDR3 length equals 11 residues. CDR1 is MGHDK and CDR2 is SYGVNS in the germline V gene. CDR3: CARGAIYEQYF. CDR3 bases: TGTGCTCGGGGGGCAATCTACGAGCAGTACTTC.

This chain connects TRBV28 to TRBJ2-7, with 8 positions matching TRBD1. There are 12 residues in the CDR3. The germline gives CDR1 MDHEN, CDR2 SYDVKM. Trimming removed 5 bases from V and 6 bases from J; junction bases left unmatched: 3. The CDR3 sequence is CASSTTGGEQYF. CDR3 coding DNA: TGTGCCAGCAGTACTACAGGGGGCGAGCAGTACTTC.